This T cell receptor beta chain was recovered during a study of T cells in Graves' hyperthyroidism and ophthalmopathy. The overall study: Peripheral blood was taken when the disease was first diagnosed, before any treatment began. Overall study findings and caveats: Most thyroid clonotypes expanded above 0.001 appeared in blood too.

RNA transcripts served as the template for amplifying TCR beta CDR3 regions. RT-PCR in the first round (using the HTBI primer set) targeted the TCR CDR3. TCRdb re-called the multiplex PCR reads with MiXCR, one entry per CDR3 protein. The sample holds under 40,000 distinct CDR3 sequences, around half seen once. V lost 0 bases to trimming and J lost 5 bases, with 7 bases between them. The CDR3 totals 13 residues. Germline CDR1 and CDR2: SNHLY and FYNNEI. There are many counts of this clonotype. Its target is unknown. This sample holds PBMCs from less than 13 ml fresh peripheral blood. The TCR was taken from a man aged 35 to 55 with Graves' ophthalmopathy. Sample: blood. The chain carries TRBV2 and TRBJ1-1; the D is unclear. This chain's CDR3 is CASSEARGTEAFF. The CDR3 DNA follows: TGTGCCAGCAGTGAAGCGCGAGGGACTGAAGCTTTCTTT.